This T cell receptor (beta chain) was obtained from a study of beta chain features in type 1 diabetes. Study results and caveats: Junctions at VDJ sites from type 1 diabetes patients had fewer insertions and more deletions.

A note on this clone: What it binds is not known.

Of the isolated RNA, all was reverse transcribed, and so the sequenced material was expressed TCRB transcripts. Libraries were prepared by immunoSEQ multiplex PCR; TCRdb keeps only in-frame clonotypes and omits some of them. The sample has about 360,000 clones, around 12% seen once. The CDR3 has 15 residues. V was pared by 4 bases and J by 8 bases, with 8 bases of the junction left unmatched. The germline V gene encodes CDR1 SGHTA and CDR2 FQGNSA. Source material: naive CD4+ T cells from blood. This TCR derives from a young man in good health. The V call is TRBV7-2, the J call TRBJ1-4; 9 bases match TRBD1. CDR3 in DNA: TGTGCCAGCAGCTCCTGGACAGGGGTGGGCGAAAAACTGTTTTTT. This sequence encodes CASSSWTGVGEKLFF.